This paragraph reports one TCR beta chain. Its antigen specificity is not known. Base quality data are lacking; no much larger clone is found one base away. This sample was taken from a study of OX40 agonist ivuxolimab in advanced cancers. For the wider study: Ivuxolimab was a fully human IgG2 agonistic monoclonal antibody targeting the costimulatory receptor OX40 (CD134). Peripheral TCRbeta sequencing aimed to test whether ivuxolimab altered TCR sequence diversity and caused clonal T-cell expansion. The paper describes the monotherapy dose-escalation part (N of about 47 patients) of the phase I trial of ivuxolimab. Of the 50 or so patients in dose escalation, 19 had hepatocellular carcinoma, around 15 had melanoma, 9 had renal cell carcinoma and 9 had head and neck cancer. Prior anti-PD-1, anti-PD-L1 or anti-CTLA-4 therapy was permitted, and checkpoint inhibitors had been received by under 50% of dose-escalation patients. Partial responses were achieved by three dose-escalation patients, of whom one had hepatocellular carcinoma and two had cutaneous melanoma. Intravenous ivuxolimab was administered to patients every 2 weeks at six dose levels: 0.01, 0.1, 0.3, 1.5, 3 and 10 mg/kg. The dose-escalation cohort was approximately 83% male with a mean age of approximately 60 years, ranging from roughly 20 to 80.

V and J are truncated by 2 bases and 3 bases respectively, leaving an intervening sequence of 11 bases. CDR1 and CDR2 were assigned from the germline V gene as MNHEY and SVGAGI. Counted from cysteine to phenylalanine, this CDR3 has 15 amino acids. Only the CDR3 DNA is retained, 45 bases long and in frame from the first base. Patients with autoimmune disease history or receiving systemic immunosuppression were excluded from the trial. In every dose cohort, peripheral blood was drawn for TCR sequencing at baseline, cycle 4 day 1, and cycle 7 day 1. Samples came from an open-label, multicenter, first-in-human phase I dose-escalation trial of ivuxolimab. The trial enrolled adults with locally advanced or metastatic head and neck squamous cell, hepatocellular, melanoma or renal cell carcinoma. Before TCR sequencing, CD4+ and CD8+ T cells were separately sorted from peripheral blood. For sequencing of the TCRbeta CDR3 region, genomic DNA was extracted from the sorted cells. TCRbeta CDR3 regions were sequenced using the immunoSEQ Assay. The immuneACCESS repertoire file appears here via TCRdb, limited to in-frame rearrangements. These files lack a portion of the clones; in checked studies, under half of the deficit traces to unresolved V genes, and the cause of the others is not known. The sample table records about 43,000 clones; approximately 91% of these occur just once. The top ten hold roughly a fifth of the sample.

The paper's findings and limits, for the study overall: The antigen specificity of the peripheral T cells that underwent clonal expansion was not determined. Low levels of normalized T-cell clonal expansion were also shown by some nonresponding patients. At doses of 0.1 to 3.0 mg/kg, clonal expansion of both CD4+ and CD8+ T cells in blood was seen between baseline and week 6. In the 0.1-3.0 mg/kg groups, partial responders were among the patients with the lowest normalized peripheral clonal expansion, particularly in CD8+ T cells. After ivuxolimab, expanded clones were on average more numerous among CD8+ T cells than among CD4+ T cells.

The sequence came from an adult with an advanced solid tumor such as melanoma, head and neck, liver or kidney cancer. The source was CD4+ or CD8+ T cells sorted from blood, collected in a trial of the OX40 agonist ivuxolimab. The receptor chain draws on TRBV6-5 and TRBJ2-1, and the D gene may be TRBD2, 6 bases matching. The DNA reads as follows: TGTGCCAGCAGTTACGGGGGGTCCCTCTACAATGAGCAGTTCTTC. This translates into CASSYGGSLYNEQFF.